This TCR beta chain appears in the sequencing data of a study of shared T cell receptors in the human thymus. This table comes from immunoSEQ multiplex PCR, and its TCRdb copy is limited to in-frame clones, with some not included. The repertoire holds fewer than 700,000 clones, with more than 75% as singletons. V was clipped by 4 bases and J by 1 base, with 14 bases between them. CDR3 size: 15 residues. The germline gives CDR1 SGHRS, CDR2 YFSETQ. These data were also reused for a study on human thymus T cells.

Sequencing was performed on thymocytes. The chain carries TRBV5-1 and TRBJ1-1, with unresolved D. This receptor was identified in a boy in the first two years of life with a congenital heart defect. CDR3 region: CASSPLPEQNTEAFF. In DNA form, the CDR3 reads TGCGCCAGCAGCCCCCTTCCCGAGCAGAACACTGAAGCTTTCTTT.